A selection of T cell receptor beta chains follows, all from one sample in a study of blood T cell repertoires in COVID-19. Data came from immunoSEQ multiplex PCR; TCRdb stores just in-frame clones and leaves some out. Here the sample spans almost 350,000 clones, around nine tenths being singletons. Sequenced: PBMCs or T cells enriched from blood (not recorded which). All receptors derive from a woman younger than 45 who had been exposed to COVID-19. Each CDR3 is given with its conserved first and last residue. The D gene is left open where the match is weak. Where a row states a size, it is once, few, many or the class of an expanded clone; other rows omit it.

>TRBJ2-3|TRBV6-5|-|-
CASSDGTTDTQYF
TGTGCCAGCAGCGACGGGACTACAGATACGCAGTATTTT
>TRBJ1-1|TRBV9|TRBD1|-
CASSPDRVTEAFF
TGTGCCAGCAGCCCGGACAGGGTCACTGAAGCTTTCTTT
>TRBJ2-7|TRBV20-1|-|-
CSASGVYEQYF
TGCAGTGCTAGCGGGGTTTACGAGCAGTACTTC
>TRBJ2-3|TRBV11-2|TRBD2|-
CASSDWTSEPDTQYF
TGTGCCAGCAGCGACTGGACTAGTGAGCCAGATACGCAGTATTTT
>TRBJ1-6|TRBV20-1|-|-
CSARRDSPLHF
TGCAGTGCTAGGCGCGATTCACCCCTCCACTTT
>TRBJ2-1|TRBV5-1|-|-
CASSLGPGLTYNEQFF
TGCGCCAGCAGCTTGGGCCCGGGATTAACATACAATGAGCAGTTCTTC
>TRBJ2-1|TRBV29-1|TRBD2|-
CSVHPGLAVTDNEQFF
TGCAGCGTTCACCCGGGACTAGCGGTTACTGACAATGAGCAGTTCTTC
>TRBJ2-7|TRBV19|TRBD1|-
CASSTSTGVLLEQYF
TGTGCCAGTAGTACTTCGACAGGGGTCCTCCTCGAGCAGTACTTC
>TRBJ2-5|TRBV19|TRBD1|-
CASGQGVEETQYF
TGTGCCAGTGGACAGGGAGTTGAAGAGACCCAGTACTTC
>TRBJ2-5|TRBV27|-|-
CASSLEYTGTQQETQYF
TGTGCCAGCAGTTTAGAATACACCGGGACTCAACAAGAGACCCAGTACTTC
>TRBJ1-5|TRBV11-3|-|few
CASSFFRDNTQPQHF
TGTGCCAGCAGCTTTTTCAGGGATAACACGCAGCCCCAGCATTTT
>TRBJ1-4|TRBV9|TRBD1|few
CASSERDRGLATNEKLFF
TGTGCCAGCAGCGAGAGGGACAGGGGGCTGGCAACTAATGAAAAACTGTTTTTT
>TRBJ1-6|TRBV5-5|-|-
CASSLAERGGSPLHF
TGTGCCAGCAGCTTGGCCGAAAGGGGAGGCTCACCCCTCCACTTT
>TRBJ2-7|TRBV6-1|TRBD2|-
CASSAASTSANEQYF
TGTGCCAGCAGTGCAGCCTCGACTAGCGCAAACGAGCAGTACTTC
>TRBJ1-1|TRBV7-9|-|once
CASIQGLTEAFF
TGTGCCAGCATCCAGGGGCTAACTGAAGCTTTCTTT
>TRBJ2-1|TRBV2|-|-
CASASEFRVWNEQFF
TGTGCCAGCGCCTCGGAGTTTCGGGTATGGAATGAGCAGTTCTTC
>TRBJ2-1|TRBV5-1|TRBD2|-
CASSLTLAGVRSYNEQFF
TGCGCCAGCAGCTTGACGCTAGCGGGAGTGCGCTCCTACAATGAGCAGTTCTTC
>TRBJ1-2|TRBV6-2/TRBV6-3|TRBD1|-
CASSRQGQGDGYTF
TGTGCCAGCAGTCGACAGGGGCAAGGGGATGGCTACACCTTC
>TRBJ2-7|TRBV28|TRBD2|-
CASSFMSGRAGMDNCEQYF
TGTGCCAGCAGTTTCATGAGCGGGAGGGCCGGAATGGATAACTGCGAGCAGTACTTC
>TRBJ2-2|TRBV19|TRBD2|-
CASSIVTSGSGELFF
TGTGCCAGTAGTATAGTAACTAGCGGGAGTGGGGAGCTGTTTTTT
>TRBJ1-5|TRBV18|-|-
CASSSAWGEPQHF
TGTGCCAGCTCCTCCGCTTGGGGAGAACCCCAGCATTTT
>TRBJ1-2|TRBV5-1|-|-
CASSADGTPNYGYTF
TGCGCCAGCAGCGCAGACGGGACACCCAACTATGGCTACACCTTC
>TRBJ1-6|TRBV5-3|-|-
CARSPGGVPLGRDSPLHF
TGTGCCAGAAGCCCGGGAGGGGTCCCCCTAGGGAGGGATTCACCCCTCCACTTT
>TRBJ2-5|TRBV28|-|-
CASSLGPLLETQYF
TGTGCCAGCAGTTTAGGGCCCCTGCTGGAGACCCAGTACTTC
>TRBJ2-5|TRBV19|TRBD2|-
CASSMSAGGETQYF
TGTGCCAGTAGTATGTCCGCGGGGGGGGAGACCCAGTACTTC
>TRBJ1-6|TRBV5-6|TRBD1|few
CASSLVRGQSPLHF
TGTGCCAGCAGCTTGGTCAGGGGGCAATCACCCCTCCACTTT
>TRBJ1-5|TRBV28|TRBD1|once
CASSLWTGFGQPQHF
TGTGCCAGCAGTTTATGGACAGGGTTTGGTCAGCCCCAGCATTTT
>TRBJ2-1|TRBV4-2|TRBD2|-
CASSQEAVGLASHNEQFF
TGTGCCAGCAGCCAAGAGGCGGTGGGACTAGCGAGTCACAATGAGCAGTTCTTC
>TRBJ2-7|TRBV28|TRBD2|-
CASSSGGIGEQYF
TGTGCCAGCAGTTCGGGAGGGATCGGCGAGCAGTACTTC
>TRBJ2-7|TRBV5-1|-|few
CASSLGTPQAYEQYF
TGCGCCAGCAGCTTAGGGACACCACAGGCCTACGAGCAGTACTTC
>TRBJ1-1|TRBV12-3/TRBV12-4|-|-
CASSLGREQAFF
TGTGCCAGCAGTTTAGGGAGGGAACAAGCTTTCTTT
>TRBJ1-6|TRBV6-2/TRBV6-3|-|-
CASSGQIDLPLHF
TGTGCCAGCAGTGGACAGATTGATTTACCCCTCCACTTT
>TRBJ2-3|TRBV7-2|-|-
CASSPDRHTDTQYF
TGTGCCAGCAGCCCTGACCGACACACAGATACGCAGTATTTT
>TRBJ1-1|TRBV6-4|TRBD1|-
CASSDSGQGRTEAFF
TGTGCCAGCAGTGACTCCGGACAGGGGAGGACTGAAGCTTTCTTT
>TRBJ2-7|TRBV15|-|-
CATSKFDSTYEQYF
TGTGCCACCAGCAAATTCGACAGCACCTACGAGCAGTACTTC
>TRBJ1-1|TRBV19|TRBD1|-
CASSIARYRGSLTEAFF
TGTGCCAGTAGTATAGCCAGATACAGGGGGAGTTTAACTGAAGCTTTCTTT